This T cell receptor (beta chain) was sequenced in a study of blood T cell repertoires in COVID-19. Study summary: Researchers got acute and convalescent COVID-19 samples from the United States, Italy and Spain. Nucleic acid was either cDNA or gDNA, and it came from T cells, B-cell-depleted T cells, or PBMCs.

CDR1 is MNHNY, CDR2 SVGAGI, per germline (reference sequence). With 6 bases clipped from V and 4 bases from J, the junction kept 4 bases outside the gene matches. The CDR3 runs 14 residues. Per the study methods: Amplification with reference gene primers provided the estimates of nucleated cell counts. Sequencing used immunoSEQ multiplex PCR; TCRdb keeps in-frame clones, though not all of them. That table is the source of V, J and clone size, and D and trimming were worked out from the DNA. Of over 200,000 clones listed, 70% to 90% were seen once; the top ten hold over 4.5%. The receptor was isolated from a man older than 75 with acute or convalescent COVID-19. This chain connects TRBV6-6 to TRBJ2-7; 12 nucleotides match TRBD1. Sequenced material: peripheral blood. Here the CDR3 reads CASRKGQGAYEQYV. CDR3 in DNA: TGTGCCAGCAGAAAGGGACAGGGGGCGTACGAGCAGTACGTC.